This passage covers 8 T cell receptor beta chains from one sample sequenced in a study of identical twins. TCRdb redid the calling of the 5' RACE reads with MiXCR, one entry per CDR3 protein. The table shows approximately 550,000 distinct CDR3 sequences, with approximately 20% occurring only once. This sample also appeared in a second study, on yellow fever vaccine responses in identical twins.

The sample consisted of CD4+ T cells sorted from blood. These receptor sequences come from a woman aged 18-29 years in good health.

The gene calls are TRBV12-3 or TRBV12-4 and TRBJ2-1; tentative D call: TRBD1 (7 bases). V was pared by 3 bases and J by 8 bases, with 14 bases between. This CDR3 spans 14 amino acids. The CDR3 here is CASSFLSGGYEQFF. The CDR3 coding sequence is TGTGCCAGCAGTTTTTTGTCAGGGGGGTATGAGCAGTTCTTC.

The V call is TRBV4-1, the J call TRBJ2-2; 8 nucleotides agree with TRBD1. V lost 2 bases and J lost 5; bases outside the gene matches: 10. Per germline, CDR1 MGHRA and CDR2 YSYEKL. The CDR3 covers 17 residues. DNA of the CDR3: TGCGCCAGCAGCCAACCCCCCGGACAGGGTGAAACCGGGGAGCTGTTTTTT. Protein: CASSQPPGQGETGELFF.

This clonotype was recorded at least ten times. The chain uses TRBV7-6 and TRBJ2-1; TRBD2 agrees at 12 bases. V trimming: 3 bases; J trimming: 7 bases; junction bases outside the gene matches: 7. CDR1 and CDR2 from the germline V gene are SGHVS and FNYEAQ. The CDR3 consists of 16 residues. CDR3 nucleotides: TGTGCCAGCAGCTTCCTAGCGGGAGGGCCCAGGAATGAGCAGTTCTTC. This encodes CASSFLAGGPRNEQFF.

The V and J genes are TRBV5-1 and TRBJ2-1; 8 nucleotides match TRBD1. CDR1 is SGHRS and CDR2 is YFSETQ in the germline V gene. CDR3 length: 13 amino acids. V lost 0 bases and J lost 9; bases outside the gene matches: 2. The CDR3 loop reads CASSLEGTGEQFF. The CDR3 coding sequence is TGCGCCAGCAGCTTGGAAGGGACAGGTGAGCAGTTCTTC.

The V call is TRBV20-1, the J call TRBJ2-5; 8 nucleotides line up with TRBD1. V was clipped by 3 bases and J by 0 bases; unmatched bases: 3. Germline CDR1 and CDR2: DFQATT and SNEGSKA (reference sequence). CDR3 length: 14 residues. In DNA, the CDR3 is TGCAGTGCTAGCAGGGGGCGGTACCAAGAGACCCAGTACTTC. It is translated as CSASRGRYQETQYF.

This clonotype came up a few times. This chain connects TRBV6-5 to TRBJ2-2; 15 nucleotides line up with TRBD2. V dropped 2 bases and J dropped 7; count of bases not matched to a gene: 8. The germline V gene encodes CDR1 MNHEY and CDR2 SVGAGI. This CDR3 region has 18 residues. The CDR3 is CASSYRTSGGAKHGELFF. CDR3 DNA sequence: TGTGCCAGCAGTTACCGGACTAGCGGGGGGGCTAAACACGGGGAGCTGTTTTTT.

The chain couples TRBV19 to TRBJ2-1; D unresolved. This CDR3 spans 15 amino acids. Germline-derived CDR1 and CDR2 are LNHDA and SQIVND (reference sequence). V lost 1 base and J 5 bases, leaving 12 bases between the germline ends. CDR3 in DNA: TGTGCCAGTAGTATAGTCCGGGCTCGGGACAATGAGCAGTTCTTC. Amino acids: CASSIVRARDNEQFF.

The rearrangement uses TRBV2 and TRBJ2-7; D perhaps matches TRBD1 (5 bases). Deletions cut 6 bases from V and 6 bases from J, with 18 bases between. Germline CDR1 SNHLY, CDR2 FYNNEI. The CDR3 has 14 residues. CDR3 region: CASSDQGSPAEQYF. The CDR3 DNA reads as TGTGCCAGCAGCGACCAGGGTTCCCCGGCCGAGCAGTACTTC.